This entry lists 27 T cell receptor beta chains sequenced from one sample in a study of T cells in women clearing cervical HPV infection. Profiled with immunoSEQ multiplex PCR; TCRdb holds only in-frame clones, not every one. This repertoire includes about 31,000 clones. The sequenced material came from blood buffy coat. These receptors were collected from a woman aged 18-69 years with a cervical HPV16 infection that either progressed to CIN3+ or cleared (not recorded which).

As regards this clone: The CDR3 end falls 3 residues outside the read, so it is completed with the germline J gene. The chain recombines TRBV2 with TRBJ1-5, with TRBD1 matching over 9 bases. Germline assignment: CDR1 SNHLY and CDR2 FYNNEI. V shed 6 bases and J 4 bases; nucleotides not matched to a gene: 7. The CDR3 totals 15 residues. The sequenced CDR3 bases are TGTGCCAGCAGGGGACAGGGCCTACGGAATCAGCCC. Its translation is CASRGQGLRNQP. The full CDR3 reads CASRGQGLRNQPQHF.

Here the CDR3 reads CASSFRVQETAFF. Incomplete CDR3 DNA: TGTGCCAGCAGCTTCAGGGTTCAAGAGACA. The rearrangement uses TRBV7-2 and TRBJ1-1; D might be TRBD1 (5 bases). The read terminates 3 residues ahead of where the CDR3 ends, so the germline J gene completes it. The length of the CDR3 is 13 residues. CDR1 SGHTA and CDR2 FQGNSA come from the germline V gene.

As concerns this clone: Coverage ceases 3 residues before the CDR3 finishes, and the germline J gene fills in the end. The chain joins TRBV9 to TRBJ2-1, with TRBD2 matching 10 bases. This CDR3 is built from 19 residues. CDR1 and CDR2 (germline): SGDLS, YYNGEE. J gave up 6 bases and V 0 bases, and 15 bases lay outside the gene matches. CDR3 sequence reads: CASSVATRASGSAGNEQFF. The CDR3 DNA, read in part, is TGTGCCAGCAGCGTAGCTACTCGGGCTAGCGGGAGCGCTGGCAATGAG. The full variable domain, with the rest looked up from reference TRBV9 and TRBJ2-1, is DSGVTQTPKHLITATGQRVTLRCSPRSGDLSVYWYQQSLDQGLQFLIQYYNGEERAKGNILERFSAQQFPDLHSELNLSSLELGDSALYFCASSVATRASGSAGNEQFFGPGTRLTVL.

Details on this clone: At one boundary the junction diverges from the germline segment, which might be a read error. The read terminates 3 residues before the CDR3 end, so the remaining end is supplied by the germline J gene. Other DNA sequences in the sample encode the same CDR3. V gene TRBV7-9 combines with J gene TRBJ1-3; 8 nucleotides line up with TRBD1. Germline loops: CDR1 SEHNR, CDR2 FQNEAQ (reference sequence). CDR3 length: 15 residues. This chain's CDR3 is CASSRQGSAGNTIYF. Incomplete CDR3 DNA: TGTGCCAGCAGTAGACAGGGGTCAGCGGGAAACACA.

Note on this clone: The read comes to an end 3 residues before the CDR3 does, leaving the germline J gene to fill in the end. The chain employs TRBV19 and TRBJ1-2; D perhaps matches TRBD1 (5 bases). This CDR3 contains 12 residues. Germline assignment: CDR1 LNHDA and CDR2 SQIVND (reference sequence). The chain's CDR3 is CASSQGVGGYTF. The part of the CDR3 DNA that was read is TGTGCCAGTAGCCAAGGGGTTGGGGGC.

Details on this clone: Coverage ceases 3 residues before the CDR3 finishes, and the germline J gene fills in the end. J is TRBJ2-6 and V is TRBV5-1, with a tentative D call TRBD2 (6 bases). V was cut by 0 bases and J by 4 bases, with 11 bases left in between. The CDR3 spans 16 residues. The germline CDR1 and CDR2 sequences are SGHRS and YFSETQ. The CDR3 spells CASSLAGVSGANVLTF. The part of the CDR3 DNA that was read is TGCGCCAGCAGCTTGGCGGGGGTCTCAGGGGCCAACGTC.

To note about this clone: Compared with germline, one end of the junction differs, possibly owing to a read error. The CDR3 goes on 3 residues after the read ends, and that part is filled in from the germline J gene. The rearrangement joins TRBV7-3 to TRBJ2-4, with 8 bases lining up with TRBD1. Germline loops: CDR1 SGHTA, CDR2 FQGTGA. The CDR3 length is 14 residues. CDR3 DNA, as far as it was read: TGTGCCAGCAGCCTAACAGGGGGTCGGGAGACT. Encoded protein: CASSLTGGRET. In full, the CDR3 is CASSLTGGRETQYF.

A word on this clone: The read terminates 3 residues before the CDR3 end, so the remaining end is supplied by the germline J gene. J is TRBJ2-3 and V is TRBV6-4; 9 nucleotides align to TRBD2. The CDR3 loop spans 16 amino acids. V shed 0 bases, J shed 2 bases, and the junction held 3 bases outside the gene matches. Germline CDR1 and CDR2: MRHNA and SNTAGT. The CDR3 region is CASSDSAGGSTDTQYF. CDR3 bases read: TGTGCCAGCAGTGACTCCGCGGGAGGGTCCACAGATACG.

A remark on this clone: The read stops 3 residues short of the end of the CDR3; the missing end is completed from the germline J gene. This chain uses TRBV5-6 with TRBJ2-7, with 7 bases lining up with TRBD1. V lost 2 bases, J lost 0 bases, and 2 bases stayed unmatched. This CDR3 is built from 14 residues. Germline V gene sequence: CDR1 SGHDT, CDR2 YYEEEE. The CDR3 here is CASSFDRVSYEQYF. CDR3 DNA, as far as it was read: TGTGCCAGCAGCTTCGACAGGGTCTCCTACGAG.

Of note for this clone: Read data end 3 residues before the CDR3 end; the end is taken from the germline J gene. The chain links TRBV10-1 to TRBJ2-7; 11 positions agree with TRBD2. CDR3 length: 15 amino acids. Trimming cost V 4 bases and J 5 bases; bases outside gene matches: 7. Germline values: CDR1 WNHNN, CDR2 SYGVQD (reference sequence). The CDR3 here is CASSGLRTSGHEQYF. The covered CDR3 bases are TGCGCCAGCAGTGGATTAAGGACTAGCGGGCACGAG.

This CDR3 is CASSPGVRGSQPQHF. The covered CDR3 bases are TGTGCCAGCAGTCCAGGGGTACGGGGCAGTCAGCCC. The rearrangement uses TRBV11-2 and TRBJ1-5; D might be TRBD1 (6 bases). The CDR3 is cut off 3 residues early in the read; its end comes from the germline J gene. V was clipped by 6 bases and J by 6 bases, with 18 bases between them. CDR1 is SGHAT, CDR2 FQNNGV, per germline. The CDR3 totals 15 residues.

Notes on this clone: The read stops 3 residues short of the end of the CDR3; the missing end is completed from the germline J gene. The V call is TRBV11-2, the J call TRBJ2-7, with D perhaps TRBD1 (5 bases). This CDR3 region has 14 residues. With 5 bases removed from V and 4 bases from J, the gap between germline ends came to 15 bases. Germline assignment: CDR1 SGHAT and CDR2 FQNNGV. This chain's CDR3 is CASSPGHLPYEQYF. CDR3 DNA (partial): TGTGCCAGCAGCCCCGGACACCTCCCGTACGAG.

In the case of this clone: Coverage ceases 3 residues before the CDR3 finishes, and the germline J gene fills in the end. V gene TRBV6-1 combines with J gene TRBJ2-4; tentatively, D is TRBD1 (7 bases). Germline V gene sequence: CDR1 MNHNS, CDR2 SASEGT. The CDR3 spans 13 residues. This CDR3 is CASSARGRYGQYF. The covered CDR3 bases are TGTGCCAGCAGTGCCAGGGGGAGGTATGGT.

Remarks on this clone: The sequence runs out 3 residues before the end of the CDR3; the remainder is reconstructed from the germline J gene. The chain joins TRBV5-1 to TRBJ1-1; no clear D gene. This CDR3 region has 14 residues. Trimming removed 1 base at V and 1 base at J, with 8 bases between. Per the germline V gene, CDR1 is SGHRS and CDR2 is YFSETQ. This CDR3 reads CASSLRAGNTEAFF. The sequenced CDR3 bases are TGCGCCAGCAGCTTGAGGGCGGGGAACACTGAA.

The CDR3 sequence: CASSWTAMNTEAFF. The part of the CDR3 DNA that was read is TGTGCCAGCAGCTGGACAGCTATGAACACTGAA. This chain uses TRBV2 with TRBJ1-1, with D possibly being TRBD1 (6 bases). The sequenced fragment ends 3 residues before the CDR3 boundary, so the rest is inferred from the germline J gene. The CDR3 consists of 14 residues. Trimming cost V 6 bases and J 0 bases, with 11 bases left between them. Germline V gives CDR1 SNHLY, CDR2 FYNNEI.

Of note for this clone: The CDR3 is cut off 3 residues early in the read; its end comes from the germline J gene. V is TRBV7-4 and J is TRBJ1-3; 7 bases line up with TRBD1. The CDR3 length is 17 residues. CDR1 and CDR2 from the germline V gene are SGHVT and SQSDAQ. This CDR3 reads CASSLGRTGNSGTTIYF. Partial CDR3 DNA: TGTGCCAGCAGCTTAGGGCGGACAGGTAACTCTGGAACCACA. The variable domain in full, with the rest retrieved from reference TRBV7-4 and TRBJ1-3, is GAGVSQSPRYKVAKRGRDVALRCDSISGHVTLYWYRQTLGQGSEVLTYSQSDAQRDKSGRPSGRFSAERPERSVSTLKIQRTEQGDSAVYLCASSLGRTGNSGTTIYFGEGSWLTVV.

Note on this clone: Sequencing ends 3 residues short of the CDR3 end; the germline J gene provides the rest. This chain connects TRBV20-1 to TRBJ2-7; 7 bases fit TRBD2. Germline V gene sequence: CDR1 DFQATT, CDR2 SNEGSKA (reference sequence). The CDR3 is made up of 14 amino acids. V was pared by 0 bases and J by 4 bases, with 6 bases of the junction left unmatched. The CDR3 loop reads CSARDLGLTYEQYF. Partial CDR3 DNA: TGCAGTGCTAGAGATCTGGGACTAACTTACGAG.

Concerning this clone: With the read ending 3 residues before the CDR3 end, the germline J gene is used to fill in that end. This rearrangement joins TRBV6-2 or TRBV6-3 to TRBJ1-2, with TRBD1 matching 7 bases. Germline CDR1 MNHEY, CDR2 SVGEGT. This CDR3 region has 13 residues. The trim removed 8 bases at V and 4 bases at J, leaving 7 bases unmatched. CDR3 sequence reads: CASSAQGIYGYTF. CDR3 bases read: TGTGCCAGCTCCGCACAGGGGATCTATGGC.

Note on this clone: The read ends 3 residues before the CDR3 terminus; that terminus is restored from the germline J gene. J is TRBJ2-1 and V is TRBV20-1, with TRBD1 matching 8 bases. Per the germline V gene, CDR1 is DFQATT and CDR2 is SNEGSKA (reference sequence). The V segment lost 5 bases and the J segment 4 bases; nucleotides outside the gene matches: 7. There are 14 residues in the CDR3. The DNA read from the CDR3 is TGCAGTGCTTGGGGACAGGAGGATTACAATGAG. As protein: CSAWGQEDYNE. The entire CDR3 reads CSAWGQEDYNEQFF.

For this clone: Read data end 3 residues before the CDR3 end; the end is taken from the germline J gene. The rearrangement links TRBV2 to TRBJ1-2; D is ambiguous. This CDR3 contains 14 residues. V was cut by 3 bases and J by 4 bases, with 12 bases left in between. Germline V gene lookup returns CDR1 SNHLY and CDR2 FYNNEI. The covered CDR3 bases are TGTGCCAGCAGTGATCCTACCCGGTCCTATGGC. Amino acid sequence: CASSDPTRSYG. The CDR3 reads in full as CASSDPTRSYGYTF.

About this clone: Compared with germline, one end of the junction differs, possibly owing to a read error. The read finishes 3 residues shy of the CDR3 end, and the germline J gene is used to complete it. Other DNA sequences from this sample encode an identical CDR3 as well. The V and J genes are TRBV14 and TRBJ1-3; 8 bases agree with TRBD1. This CDR3 has 15 amino acids. Per germline, CDR1 SGHDN and CDR2 FVKESK. CDR3 region: CASSHRTGYGNTIYF. The sequenced part of the CDR3 DNA is TGTGCCAGCAGCCACCGGACAGGGTATGGAAACACA.

With respect to this clone: Sequencing ends 3 residues short of the CDR3 end; the germline J gene provides the rest. The V and J genes are TRBV7-9 and TRBJ1-2, with 10 bases that match TRBD1. There are 14 residues in the CDR3. CDR1 SEHNR and CDR2 FQNEAQ come from the germline V gene (reference sequence). CDR3 amino acids: CASSLERDRGGYTF. The CDR3 DNA, read in part, is TGTGCCAGCAGCTTAGAGCGGGACAGGGGCGGC.

A note on this clone: The sequence runs out 3 residues before the end of the CDR3; the remainder is reconstructed from the germline J gene. The chain employs TRBV2 and TRBJ2-7; D may be TRBD2 (6 bases). The CDR3 totals 14 residues. The V end lost 4 bases, the J end lost 0 bases, and 10 bases lay between the germline ends. Per the germline V gene, CDR1 is SNHLY and CDR2 is FYNNEI. The part of the CDR3 DNA that was read is TGTGCCAGCAGTGTAGCGGCGGGCTCCTACGAG. Its translation: CASSVAAGSYE. The entire CDR3 protein reads CASSVAAGSYEQYF.

About this clone itself: Read coverage stops 3 residues before the CDR3 terminus; the germline J gene supplies the remainder. The V call is TRBV11-3, the J call TRBJ1-2; 8 bases are a match to TRBD1. V lost 3 bases and J lost 7; bases outside the gene matches: 4. CDR1 is SGHNT and CDR2 is YENEEA in the germline V gene. CDR3 length equals 13 residues. The CDR3 DNA, read in part, is TGTGCCAGCAGCTTGGACAGGGCGATTGGC. Protein: CASSLDRAIG. The whole CDR3 protein reads CASSLDRAIGYTF.

As for this clone: The read halts 3 residues ahead of the CDR3 end, with the missing end drawn from the germline J gene. V gene TRBV18 combines with J gene TRBJ2-2, with D tentatively TRBD1 (5 bases). This CDR3 has 17 amino acids. Germline V gives CDR1 KGHSH, CDR2 LQKENI. CDR3: CASSPTKGNSGANVLFF. The sequenced part of the CDR3 DNA is TGTGCCAGCTCACCCACAAAGGGGAACTCTGGGGCCAACGTG.

In regard to this clone: The read gets to within 3 residues of the CDR3 end, and the germline J gene fills in the rest. This sequence joins TRBV11-3 and TRBJ1-1; D might be TRBD1 (5 bases). In germline, CDR1 is SGHNT, CDR2 YENEEA. Trimming removed 7 bases at V and 0 bases at J, with 15 bases between. There are 15 residues in the CDR3. The sequenced CDR3 bases are TGTGCCAGCACCGGGAGGACACTTATGAACACTGAA. Translated, it gives CASTGRTLMNTE. The entire CDR3 reads CASTGRTLMNTEAFF.

CDR3 DNA (partial): TGTGCCAGTAGTATGAGGTGGAGCAGGGGTATGGATGAG. Amino acid sequence: CASSMRWSRGMDE. The full CDR3 protein reads CASSMRWSRGMDEQFF. V is TRBV19 and J is TRBJ2-1, with D possibly matching TRBD1 (6 bases). The read stops 3 residues short of the end of the CDR3; the missing end is completed from the germline J gene. CDR3 length: 16 residues. From germline, CDR1 is LNHDA and CDR2 SQIVND (reference sequence). Trimming stripped 3 bases from V and 8 bases from J, with 20 bases between.